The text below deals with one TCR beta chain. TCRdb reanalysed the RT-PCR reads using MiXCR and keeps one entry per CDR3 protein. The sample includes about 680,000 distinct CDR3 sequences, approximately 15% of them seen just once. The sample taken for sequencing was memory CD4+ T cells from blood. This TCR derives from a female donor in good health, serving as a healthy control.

CDR3: CATASRGAGTEAFF. The CDR3 DNA is TGTGCCACCGCCTCGCGGGGCGCGGGAACTGAAGCTTTCTTT. V gene TRBV7-2 combines with J gene TRBJ1-1; D may be TRBD1 (5 bases). The CDR3 covers 14 residues. Germline V CDR1 and CDR2: SGHTA, FQGNSA. V was trimmed by 10 bases and J by 5 bases, leaving 20 bases between them.